Below, 19 T cell receptor beta chains from the same sample are listed, as sequenced in a study of neoadjuvant anti-PD-1 for oral cavity cancer. Time point described: after neoadjuvant nivolumab, at surgical resection. Profiling relied on immunoSEQ multiplex PCR, and the TCRdb table lists in-frame clones only, not all of them. The sample records roughly 7,500 clones, 65% to 70% being singletons. The material sequenced was PBMCs, taken after nivolumab (anti-PD-1) treatment. These receptors all come from a person aged 35-79 years with oral cavity squamous cell carcinoma.

This sequence joins TRBV5-8 and TRBJ2-3, with D perhaps being TRBD1 or TRBD2 (5 bases each). The CDR3 extends over 17 amino acids. Trimming removed 3 bases at V and 0 bases at J, with 17 bases between. Germline-derived CDR1 and CDR2 are SGHTS and YDEGEE. CDR3 loop: CASSWTRDVPSTDTQYF. The CDR3 DNA is TGTGCCAGCAGCTGGACCCGGGACGTCCCTAGCACAGATACGCAGTATTTT.

This chain connects TRBV7-2 to TRBJ1-5, with D unresolved. V lost 3 bases and J 4 bases, leaving 10 bases between the germline ends. The CDR3 covers 14 residues. CDR1 and CDR2 from the germline V gene are SGHTA and FQGNSA. For the CDR3, the DNA is TGTGCCAGCAGCTTTATAGGATCTAATCAGCCCCAGCATTTT. Translated, it gives CASSFIGSNQPQHF.

This clone showed up just once. The rearrangement uses TRBV11-2 and TRBJ2-1, with 7 bases fitting TRBD2. This CDR3 has 15 amino acids. Germline CDR1 SGHAT, CDR2 FQNNGV. Unmatched junction bases numbered 5, after V lost 0 bases and J lost 6 bases. CDR3 in amino acids: CASSLDRIAGNEQFF. CDR3 nucleotides: TGTGCCAGCAGCTTAGATAGGATAGCGGGCAATGAGCAGTTCTTC.

This sequence joins TRBV6-4 and TRBJ2-1, with D perhaps TRBD2 (5 bases). This CDR3 is built from 17 residues. Per germline, CDR1 MRHNA and CDR2 SNTAGT. Trimming left V 6 bases short and J 0 bases short, with 18 bases between. The CDR3 DNA sequence: TGTGCCAGCAGCGAAAGGACTGACCTATTCTCCTACAATGAGCAGTTCTTC. Its translation: CASSERTDLFSYNEQFF.

The chain uses TRBV28 and TRBJ2-5; 7 nucleotides align to TRBD1. The CDR3 spans 16 residues. V gave up 5 bases and J gave up 9 bases; unmatched junction bases: 18. The germline gives CDR1 MDHEN, CDR2 SYDVKM. The CDR3 coding sequence is TGTGCCAGCAGTGTCCGGACAGGTCCCTACCAAGGGGCCCAGTACTTC. This gives the protein CASSVRTGPYQGAQYF.

The V and J genes are TRBV18 and TRBJ1-4, with a tentative D call TRBD1 (6 bases). The CDR3 has 15 amino acids. Germline CDR1 reads KGHSH; CDR2 reads LQKENI. The V and J ends lost 1 base and 4 bases respectively, with 10 bases between them. CDR3 in DNA: TGTGCCAGCTCACCACAAGGACAGCGTAATGAAAAACTGTTTTTT. Amino acid sequence: CASSPQGQRNEKLFF. The complete variable domain, with remaining parts taken from reference TRBV18 and TRBJ1-4, reads NAGVMQNPRHLVRRRGQEARLRCSPMKGHSHVYWYRQLPEEGLKFMVYLQKENIIDESGMPKERFSAEFPKEGPSILRIQQVVRGDSAAYFCASSPQGQRNEKLFFGSGTQLSVL.

This chain joins TRBV5-4 and TRBJ2-1, with TRBD1 identical over 7 bases. The germline V gene encodes CDR1 SGHNT and CDR2 YYREEE (reference sequence). This CDR3 region has 14 residues. J lost 5 bases, V lost 0 bases, and 2 bases had no gene match. CDR3 amino acids: CASSLDRGNNEQFF. The CDR3 DNA reads TGTGCCAGCAGCTTGGACAGGGGAAACAATGAGCAGTTCTTC.

V and J are TRBV5-1 and TRBJ2-1, with D perhaps TRBD2 (6 bases). Between the trimmed V and J ends, which lost 0 bases and 3 bases, there was a span of 10 bases. Germline V gene lookup returns CDR1 SGHRS and CDR2 YFSETQ. The CDR3 covers 15 residues. The CDR3 here is CASSLGGGVYNEQFF. The CDR3 bases are TGCGCCAGCAGCTTGGGTGGCGGGGTCTACAATGAGCAGTTCTTC.

The genes are TRBV27 and TRBJ2-1; 8 nucleotides align to TRBD1. From germline, CDR1 is MNHEY and CDR2 SMNVEV (reference sequence). V lost 4 bases, J lost 0 bases, and 2 bases stayed unmatched. The CDR3 is 15 amino acids. The CDR3 DNA sequence: TGTGCCAGCAGTTGGGACAGGTTCTCCTACAATGAGCAGTTCTTC. Its translation: CASSWDRFSYNEQFF.

This clone was found a few times. This chain joins TRBV4-3 and TRBJ1-6, with TRBD1 as a possible D gene (5 bases). V gave up 4 bases and J gave up 8 bases, with 18 bases separating them. The CDR3 runs 16 residues. Germline V CDR1 and CDR2: LGHNA, YSLEER. The CDR3 bases are TGCGCCAGCAGCCGGGGACCGGCCGGGGAATATTCACCCCTCCACTTT. This codes for CASSRGPAGEYSPLHF.

The V gene is TRBV7-2, the J gene TRBJ2-7; TRBD1 aligns across 9 bases. The germline V gene has CDR1 SGHTA and CDR2 FQGNSA. Losses at the gene ends were 0 bases for V and 6 bases for J; bases not matched to a gene: 3. The CDR3 runs 14 residues. CDR3 bases: TGTGCCAGCAGCTTAGCCGGGACAGGGCGCGAGCAGTACTTC. Amino acid sequence: CASSLAGTGREQYF.

This clone came up a few times. J is TRBJ2-7 and V is TRBV25-1; D not certain. Germline CDR1 MGHDK, CDR2 SYGVNS. V dropped 10 bases and J dropped 1 base, with 8 bases sitting between them. CDR3 length: 11 residues. The CDR3, as DNA: TGTGCCACCCGTACATCCTACGAGCAGTACTTC. Its protein is CATRTSYEQYF.

The rearrangement links TRBV5-8 to TRBJ2-5; 7 bases agree with TRBD2. The CDR3 contains 16 residues. Trimming cost V 5 bases and J 4 bases; bases outside gene matches: 14. Germline CDR1 reads SGHTS; CDR2 reads YDEGEE. The CDR3 DNA sequence: TGTGCCAGCAGGTTAGGGGTCGGGGGGAATGGAGAGACCCAGTACTTC. Protein: CASRLGVGGNGETQYF.

The chain employs TRBV7-8 and TRBJ1-5; D is possibly TRBD1 (6 bases). Trimming shortened V by 6 bases and J by 3 bases, and 12 bases separated the two germline ends. This CDR3 region has 14 residues. Per the germline V gene, CDR1 is SGHVS and CDR2 is FQNEAQ. The CDR3 DNA follows: TGTGCCAGCAGTGACAGGCGGCTCAATCAGCCCCAGCATTTT. Its translation is CASSDRRLNQPQHF.

The chain has TRBV10-1 and TRBJ1-5; a possible D gene is TRBD1 (6 bases). The germline gives CDR1 WNHNN, CDR2 SYGVQD (reference sequence). The CDR3 has 19 residues. Trimming removed 6 bases from V and 3 bases from J, with 27 bases in between. The CDR3 nucleotides read TGCGCCAGCAGAAAACCGGGACAATGGCCTATCTACTACAATCAGCCCCAGCATTTT. Translation gives CASRKPGQWPIYYNQPQHF.

The chain carries TRBV2 and TRBJ1-3; D is possibly TRBD1 (6 bases). CDR3 length: 15 residues. Germline V CDR1 and CDR2: SNHLY, FYNNEI. With 4 bases removed from V and 0 bases from J, the gap between germline ends came to 10 bases. The CDR3 sequence: CASSGTASSGNTIYF. The DNA for the CDR3 is TGTGCCAGCAGTGGGACAGCGAGCTCTGGAAACACCATATATTTT.

This chain uses TRBV4-1 with TRBJ2-7; 8 bases are shared with TRBD1. V dropped 4 bases and J dropped 5; count of bases not matched to a gene: 10. This CDR3 comprises 15 residues. Germline CDR1 and CDR2: MGHRA and YSYEKL. The CDR3, as DNA: TGCGCCAGCAGCCGCACCCCGGACAGGGCGCACGAGCAGTACTTC. The encoded protein is CASSRTPDRAHEQYF.

V and J are TRBV4-3 and TRBJ1-4; no firm D call. Trimming pared 0 bases from V and 4 bases from J, leaving 9 bases between. The CDR3 is made up of 15 amino acids. CDR1 and CDR2 (germline): LGHNA, YSLEER. For the CDR3, the DNA is TGCGCCAGCAGCCAAGATTCGGGGAATAATGAAAAACTGTTTTTT. This sequence encodes CASSQDSGNNEKLFF.

The V call is TRBV18, the J call TRBJ2-1; 10 nucleotides align to TRBD2. The CDR3 covers 16 residues. Losses at the gene ends were 2 bases for V and 2 bases for J; bases not matched to a gene: 3. CDR1 KGHSH and CDR2 LQKENI come from the germline V gene. The CDR3 region has the DNA TGTGCCAGCTCACCAGCCAGCGGGGGGGCCTACAATGAGCAGTTCTTC. Translated, it gives CASSPASGGAYNEQFF.